This T cell receptor beta chain was identified during a study of control samples from healthy donors and cancer patients. Trimming took off 3 bases at V and 4 bases at J, with 10 bases between the two ends. Germline values: CDR1 SGHAT, CDR2 FQNNGV. The CDR3 totals 14 residues. Sequenced by immunoSEQ multiplex PCR; TCRdb stores in-frame clones only, minus some. The table includes some 51,000 clones, approximately 94% detected once. Sequencing was performed on blood. This receptor was identified in a woman between 18 and 29 years old in good health. This rearrangement joins TRBV11-2 to TRBJ2-1; D gene ambiguous. CDR3 residues: CASSFLESYNEQFF. CDR3 DNA sequence: TGTGCCAGCAGCTTTCTCGAATCGTACAATGAGCAGTTCTTC.